A single sample is the source of the 19 T cell receptor beta chains below, sequenced in a study of blood T cell repertoires in COVID-19. Clones were read by immunoSEQ multiplex PCR, and TCRdb kept only the in-frame ones, dropping some. The repertoire holds approximately 300,000 clones, 65% to 90% seen once, with roughly 4% in the top ten. The sample comprised PBMCs or T cells enriched from blood (not recorded which). These TCRs come from a man aged 25 to 45 who had recovered from COVID-19.

In its sample, this clone was seen once. The J gene is TRBJ1-3, the V gene TRBV3-1 (or the pseudogene TRBV3-2), with a weak D call TRBD1 (5 bases). The germline V gene has CDR1 LGHDT and CDR2 YNNKEL (reference sequence). CDR3 length: 14 amino acids. With 3 bases removed from V and 0 bases from J, the gap between germline ends came to 6 bases. DNA for the CDR3: TGTGCCAGCAGCCATCAGGGCTCTGGAAACACCATATATTTT. It translates to CASSHQGSGNTIYF.

The J gene is TRBJ2-1, the V gene TRBV5-4, with TRBD2 identical over 11 bases. The V gene end was trimmed by 1 base and the J gene end by 4 bases; junction bases not matched to a gene: 1. The CDR3 is 15 residues long. Germline lookup yields CDR1 SGHNT and CDR2 YYREEE (reference sequence). The CDR3 DNA follows: TGTGCCAGCAGCTTGACTAGCGGGAGTTACAATGAGCAGTTCTTC. The encoded protein is CASSLTSGSYNEQFF.

This chain links TRBV27 with TRBJ2-5; 9 bases match TRBD1. With 3 bases clipped from V and 4 bases from J, the junction kept 3 bases outside the gene matches. The CDR3 covers 14 residues. The V gene's germline CDR1 is MNHEY and CDR2 SMNVEV (reference sequence). The CDR3 spells CASSFGTGLETQYF. CDR3 in DNA: TGTGCCAGCAGTTTTGGGACAGGGTTAGAGACCCAGTACTTC.

The chain carries TRBV2 and TRBJ1-2; no clear D. The CDR3 loop spans 12 amino acids. The germline gives CDR1 SNHLY, CDR2 FYNNEI. The V and J ends lost 7 bases and 8 bases respectively, with 14 bases between them. The CDR3 is CASMGGVGGYTF. The CDR3 bases are TGTGCCAGCATGGGCGGGGTTGGGGGCTACACCTTC. Together with reference TRBV2 and TRBJ1-2, the CDR3 gives the full variable domain: EPEVTQTPSHQVTQMGQEVILRCVPISNHLYFYWYRQILGQKVEFLVSFYNNEISEKSEIFDDQFSVERPDGSNFTLKIRSTKLEDSAMYFCASMGGVGGYTFGSGTRLTVV.

This chain uses TRBV27 with TRBJ1-5, with D tentatively TRBD1 (5 bases). Trimming cost V 5 bases and J 0 bases, with 14 bases left between them. The CDR3 has 16 amino acids. Germline CDR1 MNHEY, CDR2 SMNVEV (reference sequence). The CDR3 DNA sequence: TGTGCCAGCAGTGCGTGGGGCGGCTATAGCAATCAGCCCCAGCATTTT. Amino acids: CASSAWGGYSNQPQHF.

This sequence joins TRBV7-9 and TRBJ2-5; a possible D gene is TRBD2 (5 bases). Trimming left V 1 base short and J 1 base short, with 7 bases between. The germline V gene encodes CDR1 SEHNR and CDR2 FQNEAQ (reference sequence). The CDR3 covers 14 residues. DNA for the CDR3: TGTGCCAGCAGCTTAGAGAGGGTCCAAGAGACCCAGTACTTC. This translates into CASSLERVQETQYF.

The V call is TRBV18, the J call TRBJ1-3; 8 bases map to TRBD1. Germline lookup yields CDR1 KGHSH and CDR2 LQKENI. The trim removed 5 bases at V and 0 bases at J, leaving 6 bases unmatched. The CDR3 consists of 16 residues. CDR3: CASSTDRASSGNTIYF. For the CDR3, the DNA is TGTGCCAGCTCAACGGACAGGGCGAGCTCTGGAAACACCATATATTTT.

This clone has only one observation. The chain joins TRBV6-5 to TRBJ2-2; TRBD1 might be the D (5 bases). This CDR3 spans 14 amino acids. The germline V gene encodes CDR1 MNHEY and CDR2 SVGAGI. Trimming left V 6 bases short and J 4 bases short, with 12 bases between. The CDR3 DNA sequence: TGTGCCAGCAGGGATACAGGTCGCACCGGGGAGCTGTTTTTT. Its protein product is CASRDTGRTGELFF.

The rearrangement uses TRBV29-1 and TRBJ1-1, with D tentatively TRBD1 (5 bases). V lost 4 bases, J lost 6 bases, and 15 bases lay in between. CDR3 size: 13 residues. Germline CDR1 and CDR2: SQVTM and ANQGSEA. The CDR3 sequence: CSVVGLNRAEAFF. In DNA form, the CDR3 reads TGCAGCGTTGTGGGGCTGAACAGAGCTGAAGCTTTCTTT.

The chain couples TRBV27 to TRBJ2-3, with 7 positions matching TRBD1. V trimming: 2 bases; J trimming: 4 bases; junction bases outside the gene matches: 9. From germline, CDR1 is MNHEY and CDR2 SMNVEV (reference sequence). There are 16 residues in the CDR3. CDR3: CASSLAPDRWADTQYF. The CDR3 coding sequence is TGTGCCAGCAGTTTAGCCCCGGACAGGTGGGCAGATACGCAGTATTTT.

The chain employs TRBV7-6 and TRBJ2-1; 9 bases align to TRBD2. The J segment lost 0 bases and the V segment lost 5 bases, leaving 2 bases of the junction unmatched. The CDR3 consists of 15 residues. Germline lookup yields CDR1 SGHVS and CDR2 FNYEAQ. The CDR3 loop is CASSLSGSSYNEQFF. The CDR3 DNA reads as TGTGCCAGCAGCCTTAGCGGGAGCTCCTACAATGAGCAGTTCTTC. The full variable domain, in which reference TRBV7-6 and TRBJ2-1 provide the parts outside the CDR3, is GAGVSQSPRYKVTKRGQDVALRCDPISGHVSLYWYRQALGQGPEFLTYFNYEAQQDKSGLPNDRFSAERPEGSISTLTIQRTEQRDSAMYRCASSLSGSSYNEQFFGPGTRLTVL.

V gene TRBV28 combines with J gene TRBJ1-4; unclear D gene. Trimming removed 2 bases at V and 10 bases at J, with 17 bases between. The CDR3 is 15 residues long. CDR1 and CDR2 from the germline V gene are MDHEN and SYDVKM. The CDR3 here is CASSLGQTFARKLFF. CDR3 bases: TGTGCCAGCAGTTTAGGGCAAACCTTCGCCCGAAAACTGTTTTTT.

The V call is TRBV5-1, the J call TRBJ1-5, with D unresolved. Germline CDR1 is SGHRS and CDR2 is YFSETQ. This CDR3 is built from 14 residues. Trimming cost V 4 bases and J 0 bases, with 8 bases left between them. The CDR3, as DNA: TGCGCCAGCAGCCCAACAAGTAGCAATCAGCCCCAGCATTTT. This codes for CASSPTSSNQPQHF.

This rearrangement joins TRBV6-1 to TRBJ1-5; D possibly corresponds to TRBD1 (5 bases). The CDR3 runs to 17 residues. Deletions cut 4 bases from V and 0 bases from J, with 16 bases between. Per germline, CDR1 MNHNS and CDR2 SASEGT. For the CDR3, the DNA is TGTGCCAGCAGTGTGGGGGGGGTTACGTATAGCAATCAGCCCCAGCATTTT. Its translation: CASSVGGVTYSNQPQHF.

The rearrangement joins TRBV29-1 to TRBJ1-5, with D tentatively TRBD1 (5 bases). The length of the CDR3 is 13 residues. Trimming removed 4 bases from V and 2 bases from J, with 9 bases in between. The V gene's germline CDR1 is SQVTM and CDR2 ANQGSEA. The CDR3 DNA sequence: TGCAGCGTTGGTGACAGTCGCAATCAGCCCCAGCATTTT. It yields the protein CSVGDSRNQPQHF.

This clone came up a few times. This rearrangement joins TRBV7-9 to TRBJ1-2, with 8 bases fitting TRBD1. The trim removed 3 bases at V and 6 bases at J, leaving 9 bases unmatched. There are 15 residues in the CDR3. CDR1 is SEHNR, CDR2 FQNEAQ, per germline (reference sequence). The CDR3 bases are TGTGCCAGCAGCTTTTCCGACAGGGGAGGGAATGGCTACACCTTC. As protein: CASSFSDRGGNGYTF. The full variable domain, completed using reference TRBV7-9 and TRBJ1-2, is DTGVSQNPRHKITKRGQNVTFRCDPISEHNRLYWYRQTLGQGPEFLTYFQNEAQLEKSRLLSDRFSAERPKGSFSTLEIQRTEQGDSAMYLCASSFSDRGGNGYTFGSGTRLTVV.

The chain employs TRBV27 and TRBJ2-7; 9 bases agree with TRBD2. The junction had 10 bases not matched to a gene; V was cut back by 5 bases and J by 5 bases. Germline V gene sequence: CDR1 MNHEY, CDR2 SMNVEV (reference sequence). The CDR3 covers 15 residues. CDR3 protein: CASSPIAGASHEQYF. DNA of the CDR3: TGTGCCAGCAGTCCCATAGCGGGGGCTTCCCACGAGCAGTACTTC.

The chain carries TRBV12-5 and TRBJ2-3, with a weak D call TRBD2 (6 bases). The CDR3 is 19 amino acids. The V and J ends lost 5 bases and 9 bases respectively, with 33 bases between them. From germline, CDR1 is LGHNT and CDR2 FRNRAP. CDR3 DNA: TGTGCTAGTGGTCCCTCCCTTCGACTAGGCCCGAAACCAGAACTGACGCAGTATTTT. This codes for CASGPSLRLGPKPELTQYF.

The chain employs TRBV5-1 and TRBJ1-2; 7 bases are shared with TRBD1. The germline V gene has CDR1 SGHRS and CDR2 YFSETQ. Losses at the gene ends were 4 bases for V and 4 bases for J; bases not matched to a gene: 10. CDR3 length equals 15 residues. CDR3: CASSLPDAGGYGYTF. The DNA for the CDR3 is TGCGCCAGCAGCCTACCCGACGCAGGGGGCTATGGCTACACCTTC.